This T cell receptor (beta chain) was sequenced during a study of OX40 agonist ivuxolimab in advanced cancers. Study-wide context: At roughly 83% male, the cohort had a mean age of 60 years, ranging from roughly 20 to 90. Study-wide results and caveats: Compared with CD4+, CD8+ T cells on average had more expanded clones.

Losses at the gene ends were 2 bases for V and 11 bases for J; bases not matched to a gene: 6. The CDR3 is made up of 14 amino acids. Per germline, CDR1 SGHAT and CDR2 FQNNGV. The assay was immunoSEQ multiplex PCR, and TCRdb's table has in-frame clones only and misses some. The repertoire holds tens of thousands of clones, 75% to 90% seen once, with about 6.3% in the top ten. Note on this clone: Its antigen is undetermined.

The J gene is TRBJ2-1, the V gene TRBV11-2, with TRBD2 identical over 10 bases. Sequencing was performed on CD4+ or CD8+ T cells sorted from blood, taken in a trial of the OX40 agonist ivuxolimab. This TCR was sampled from an adult with an advanced solid tumor such as melanoma, head and neck, liver or kidney cancer. The CDR3: CASSLILAGTQQFF. The DNA of the CDR3 is TGTGCCAGCAGCTTAATACTAGCGGGGACCCAGCAGTTCTTC.